The clone carrying this T cell receptor beta chain was detected a few times. The data belong to a study of blood T cell repertoires in COVID-19. Germline CDR1 SNHLY, CDR2 FYNNEI. The V and J ends lost 4 bases and 7 bases respectively, with 14 bases between them. CDR3 size: 14 residues. The method was immunoSEQ multiplex PCR; TCRdb's version includes in-frame clones alone and lacks a portion of them. Of 65,000 to 75,000 clones in the sample, 80% to 90% are singletons; the top ten hold about 15%. Sequences were obtained from peripheral blood. The J gene is TRBJ1-5, the V gene TRBV2; D gene ambiguous. This TCR derives from a man older than 75 with acute or convalescent COVID-19. For the CDR3, the DNA is TGTGCCAGCAGTGGATCCGGGAGAGGCCAGCCCCAGCATTTT. This encodes CASSGSGRGQPQHF.